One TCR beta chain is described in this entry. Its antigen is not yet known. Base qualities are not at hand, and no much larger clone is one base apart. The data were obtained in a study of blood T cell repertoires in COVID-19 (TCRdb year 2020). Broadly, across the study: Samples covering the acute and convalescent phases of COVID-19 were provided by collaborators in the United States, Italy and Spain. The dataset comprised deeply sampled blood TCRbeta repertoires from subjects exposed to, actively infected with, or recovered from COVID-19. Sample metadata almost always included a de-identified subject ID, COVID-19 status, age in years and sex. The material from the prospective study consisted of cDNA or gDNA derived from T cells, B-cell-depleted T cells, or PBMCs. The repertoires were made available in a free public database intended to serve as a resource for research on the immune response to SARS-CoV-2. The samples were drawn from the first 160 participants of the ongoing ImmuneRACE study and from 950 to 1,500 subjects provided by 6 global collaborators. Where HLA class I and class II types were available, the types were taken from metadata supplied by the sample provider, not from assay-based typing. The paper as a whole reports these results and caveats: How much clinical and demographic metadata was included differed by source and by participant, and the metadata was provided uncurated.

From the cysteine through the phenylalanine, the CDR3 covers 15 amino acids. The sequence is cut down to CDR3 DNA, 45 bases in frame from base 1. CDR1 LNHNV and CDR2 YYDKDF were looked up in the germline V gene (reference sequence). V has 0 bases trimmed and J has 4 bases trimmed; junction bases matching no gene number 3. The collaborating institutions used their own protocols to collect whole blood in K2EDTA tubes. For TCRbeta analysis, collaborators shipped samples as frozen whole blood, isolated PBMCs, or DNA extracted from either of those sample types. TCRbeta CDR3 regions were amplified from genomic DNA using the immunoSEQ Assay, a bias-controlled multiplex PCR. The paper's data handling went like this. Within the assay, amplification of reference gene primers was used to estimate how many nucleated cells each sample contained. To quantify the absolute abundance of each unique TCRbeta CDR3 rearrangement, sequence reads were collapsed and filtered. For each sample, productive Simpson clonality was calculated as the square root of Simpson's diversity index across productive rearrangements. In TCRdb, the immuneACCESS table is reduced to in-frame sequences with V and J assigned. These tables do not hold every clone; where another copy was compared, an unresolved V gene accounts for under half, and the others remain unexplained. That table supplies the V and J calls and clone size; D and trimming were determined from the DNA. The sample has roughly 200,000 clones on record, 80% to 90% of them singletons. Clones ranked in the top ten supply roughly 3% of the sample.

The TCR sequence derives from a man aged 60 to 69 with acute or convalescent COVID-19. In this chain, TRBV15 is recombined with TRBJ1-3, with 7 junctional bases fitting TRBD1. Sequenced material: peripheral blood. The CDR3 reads CATSRDRGKGNTIYF. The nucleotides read TGTGCCACCAGCAGAGACAGGGGGAAAGGAAACACCATATATTTT.